This T cell receptor beta chain was observed in a study of cytomegalovirus exposure and HLA in healthy donors (dated 2017 in TCRdb). About the study as a whole: An earlier analysis of roughly 500 of the donors reported 276 Gb of sequence data and 117 million unique TCR beta sequences obtained from approximately 180 million T cells. Around 320 gigabases of sequencing data and some 85 million unique TCR sequences were included in an early release covering roughly 600 HLA-typed donors. The genetic ancestry cluster associated with self-reported Caucasian donors included around four fifths of the roughly 390 genotyped donors. The aim of the study was to test whether cataloging public T cell receptors could identify signatures of past pathogen exposure. The study profiled the T cell repertoires of about 640 subjects by immunosequencing and related them to cytomegalovirus serostatus. Along with the roughly 700-subject first cohort, a separate validation cohort of 120 different subjects was used. To predict cytomegalovirus infection status, the study brought together high-throughput TCR immunosequencing, statistical association of individual TCRs with disease status, and machine learning. To study patterns of TCR occurrence, a later analysis re-analyzed previously published TCR beta repertoires from 666 donors and added high-resolution HLA genotyping. In the later analysis, no new phenotypic data were used to find candidate immune exposures; instead, reliance was placed on TCR beta sequences and their occurrence across donors. An earlier analysis of 587 of the donors used high-throughput TCR beta sequencing to judge whether each TCR beta V gene segment behaved as functional or pseudogenic. Donor age, sex, ethnicity and CMV serostatus were compiled together with the repertoire data. A later genetic analysis took genome-wide SNP genotypes for about three fifths of the 666 donors and used that subset as a discovery cohort. All discovery cohort repertoires had been generated using a single sequencing platform. Class I and class II HLA loci were covered by the typing at four-digit resolution. The number of donors typed differed by locus, with about 620-630 for A, B, C, DRB1 and DQB1, more than 500 for DQA1, under 610 for DPA1, and some 470 for DPB1. Roughly 5 DR-DQ haplotypes were treated as single units for association and clustering because of strong linkage in the cohort. On average, about 240,000 unique TCR beta nucleotide sequences were sequenced per donor among a few hundred genotyped donors of the cohort, with about 19% of those sequences being non-productive. The study at large found these results: In both the original and validation cohorts, the classifier was reported to diagnose cytomegalovirus status with high specificity and sensitivity. A further reported finding was that TCR beta sequences accurately predicted the HLA-A and HLA-B alleles for most subjects in the first cohort. In a later analysis, most CMV-associated TCR beta chains were found to appear HLA-restricted, with HLA associations seemingly driven largely by CMV exposure. The 87-base-pair reads could not distinguish some IMGT-functional V segments, including TRBV6-2 and TRBV6-3, so those segments were excluded. For the cohort, immune exposure information was limited to CMV serostatus. Only TCR beta chains were sequenced in this cohort, and the absence of alpha or paired-chain data limited detectable features. According to the authors, the approach could potentially be generalized to other disease states and immunological phenotypes. A later analysis found that TCR association rates varied across HLA loci, with DRB1 alleles showing the most associated TCRs and HLA-C alleles the fewest. Several of the top co-occurrence clusters appeared to be linked to parvovirus B19, influenza, CMV and Epstein-Barr virus, according to a later analysis. An earlier analysis of approximately 530 of the donors showed that most TCR beta V segments appeared in productive rearrangements either about 90% or about 30% of the time, which broadly matched IMGT annotations. A few of the identified cytomegalovirus-associated TCR beta chains were confirmed in vitro to be specific for cytomegalovirus antigens. While some public TCRs were present in many individuals, most TCR sequences turned up only very rarely across donors. Presence/absence analyses assumed roughly uniform sequencing depth across donors, an assumption that may not hold. V-gene and J-gene trimming of TCR beta chains was associated with a missense DCLRE1C variant in a later genetic analysis, and the association was replicated in an independent cohort. When HLA alleles, especially DR and DQ, strongly co-occurred, attributing TCR associations to individual alleles was difficult. The sequencing pipeline was judged likely to have produced a cluster of highly shared sequence variants as a technical artifact. Correlated functional status among segregating V segments might reflect linkage disequilibrium, but an unknown experimental factor could not be ruled out. At a false discovery rate of 0.05, a later analysis linked 16,951 TCR beta sequences to specific HLA alleles. Because counts were too low, seventeen rarely observed V segments, including chromosome 9 orphons, were left out of the earlier analysis of 587 of the donors. In a later genetic analysis, fewer N-insertions in productive TCRs were reported among donors in an Asian-associated ancestry cluster than the roughly 700-donor mean. Because HLA typing was missing for some donors at each locus, association tests included only the typed subset. The study gave a list of roughly 150 TCR beta chains associated with cytomegalovirus. Compared with equally common non-associated chains, HLA-associated TCR beta chains in a later analysis were more clonally expanded and had lower generation probabilities.

Library preparation employed the immunoSEQ multiplex PCR assay. For the multiplex PCR, a mixture combining 60 forward primers for TCR Vbeta segments and 13 reverse primers for TCR Jbeta segments was used. The CDR3 region of rearranged TCR beta genes was amplified from genomic DNA by a multiplex PCR assay. Amplified TCR beta libraries were sequenced as 87-base-pair reads on the Illumina HiSeq System. On the authors' methods: In a later analysis, tens of millions of unique TCR beta chains were counted across the 690 or so repertoires, and roughly 9.9 million of these chains were shared by at least two donors. Raw reads were error-corrected and collapsed into unique sequences with a nearest-neighbor algorithm that merged closely related sequences to remove PCR and sequencing errors. To assign V, D and J gene segments, CDR3 sequences were aligned to IMGT reference sequences. For a sequence to be retained, a match of at least six nucleotides to both a V gene segment and a J gene segment was required. Rearrangements were called productive when the CDR3 lacked stop codons and stayed in frame with V and J; all others were non-productive. CDR3 was defined by IMGT convention, running from the second conserved V-encoded cysteine to the conserved J-encoded phenylalanine. The earlier analysis of about 590 of the donors excluded sequences that lacked an unambiguous match to a single V gene segment. An earlier analysis of several hundred of the donors classified V segments as functional when productive rearrangements were above 56.7% and as segregating when the standard deviation between donors was above 5%. A statistical classification framework was developed to diagnose cytomegalovirus status using the catalog of TCR beta chain sequences. A later analysis assigned V and J genes by comparing TCR nucleotide sequences with IMGT/GENE-DB human TR gene sequences. A later analysis assigned CDR3 sequences and most-parsimonious VDJ recombination scenarios with the TCRdist pipeline. In a later analysis, each TCR beta chain was defined by its CDR3 amino acid sequence together with its V-gene family, and reads without a unique V-gene family were excluded. As a way to deal with suspected cross-contamination and a sequencing artifact, a later analysis dropped roughly 620 nucleotide sequences that were highly shared and had low generation probability. In a later analysis, a clonal expansion index was calculated for each public chain from normalized within-repertoire ranks of inferred template counts. A later analysis computed generation probabilities with a VDJ recombination model fitted to out-of-frame rearrangements, and checked the results against IGoR. A later analysis scored TCR-TCR, TCR-HLA and TCR-CMV co-occurrence with hypergeometric tests, applying a repertoire-size bias correction to TCR pairs. False discovery rates were estimated in a later analysis by permuting HLA or CMV assignments 20 times. In a later analysis, co-occurring TCRs were grouped using DBSCAN, with TCRdist sequence similarity added in when clustering inside HLA-allele-positive subsets. Repertoires with fewer than 30,000 or more than 120,000 public chains were left out of co-occurrence clustering, as were about 5 repertoires with anomalous nucleotide sharing. Sourced from immuneACCESS, this table was stored by TCRdb with only in-frame sequences that have V and J called. A share of the clones is absent; for the studies checked, an unresolved V gene accounts for under half, and the remainder has no known explanation. That table supplies the V and J calls and clone size; D and trimming were determined from the DNA. The sample table contains about 120,000 clones; only one count was recorded for 60% to 85% of them. In total, the top ten clones hold about 2.8% of the sample.

The cohort consisted of approximately 670 healthy bone marrow donors. Cohort members were all nominally healthy when sampled, although unrecorded immune exposures were likely present. The donor was CMV seropositive and belonged to the group of around 300 seropositive cohort members. A peripheral blood sample was provided by each donor, and peripheral blood mononuclear cells were used for TCR beta sequencing. Genomic DNA was extracted from the blood cell samples with the Qiagen DNeasy Blood Extraction Kit. This clone was picked up a small number of times. No cognate antigen has been identified for it. No base quality information exists; no much larger clone differs at one position. The germline ends are 11 bases apart after V is trimmed by 2 bases and J by 4 bases. Based on the germline V gene, the CDR1 and CDR2 sequences are MNHEY and SVGAGI. Its CDR3 holds 14 amino acids, cysteine through phenylalanine. Solely the CDR3 DNA is kept, with 42 bases framed from the first base.

This TCR derives from a woman aged 40 to 50 in good health and CMV-seropositive. The sequence links TRBV6-5 to TRBJ1-2; TRBD1 is perhaps the D gene, given 5 matching bases. The specimen was PBMCs. The nucleotide sequence reads TGTGCCAGCAGTTACGGGGGAGGGACCTATGGCTACACCTTC. The resulting protein is CASSYGGGTYGYTF.